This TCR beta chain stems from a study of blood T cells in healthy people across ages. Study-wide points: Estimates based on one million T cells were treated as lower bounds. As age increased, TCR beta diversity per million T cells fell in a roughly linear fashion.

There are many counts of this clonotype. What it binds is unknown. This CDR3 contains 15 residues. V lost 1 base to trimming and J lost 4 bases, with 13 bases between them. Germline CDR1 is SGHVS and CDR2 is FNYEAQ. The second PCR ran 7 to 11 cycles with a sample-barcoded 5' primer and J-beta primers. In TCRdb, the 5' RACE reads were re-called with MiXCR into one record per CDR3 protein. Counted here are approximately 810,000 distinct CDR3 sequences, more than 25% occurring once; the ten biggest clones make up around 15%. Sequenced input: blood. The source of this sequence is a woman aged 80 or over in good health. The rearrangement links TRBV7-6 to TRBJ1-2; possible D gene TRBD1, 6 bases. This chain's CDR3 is CASSLGSGAGYGYTF. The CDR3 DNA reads TGTGCCAGCAGCTTAGGGTCAGGGGCTGGCTATGGCTACACCTTC.